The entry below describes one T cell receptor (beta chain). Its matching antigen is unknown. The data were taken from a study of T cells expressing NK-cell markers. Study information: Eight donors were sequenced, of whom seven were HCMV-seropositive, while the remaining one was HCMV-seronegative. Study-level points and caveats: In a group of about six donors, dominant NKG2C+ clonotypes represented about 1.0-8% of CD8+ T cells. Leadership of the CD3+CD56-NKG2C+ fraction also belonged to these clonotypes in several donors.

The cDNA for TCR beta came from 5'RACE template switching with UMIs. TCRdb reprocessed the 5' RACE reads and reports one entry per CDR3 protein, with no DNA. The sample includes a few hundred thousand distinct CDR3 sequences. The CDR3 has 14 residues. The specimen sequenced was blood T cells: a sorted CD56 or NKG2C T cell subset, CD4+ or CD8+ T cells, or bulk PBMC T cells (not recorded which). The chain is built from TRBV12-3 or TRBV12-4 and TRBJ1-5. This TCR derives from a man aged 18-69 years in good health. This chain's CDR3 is CASNPYGFNQPQHF.